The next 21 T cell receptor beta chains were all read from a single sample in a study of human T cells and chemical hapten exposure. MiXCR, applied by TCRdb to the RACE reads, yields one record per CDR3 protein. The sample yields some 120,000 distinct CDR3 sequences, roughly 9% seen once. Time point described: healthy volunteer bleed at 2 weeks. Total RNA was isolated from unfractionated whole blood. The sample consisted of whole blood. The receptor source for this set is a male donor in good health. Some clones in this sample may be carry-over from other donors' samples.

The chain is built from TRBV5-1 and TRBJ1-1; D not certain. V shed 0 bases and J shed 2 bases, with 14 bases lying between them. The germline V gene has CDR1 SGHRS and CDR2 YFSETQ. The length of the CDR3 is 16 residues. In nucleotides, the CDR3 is TGCGCCAGCAGCTTGGTTGGCCGTAGAGTTAACACTGAAGCTTTCTTT. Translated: CASSLVGRRVNTEAFF.

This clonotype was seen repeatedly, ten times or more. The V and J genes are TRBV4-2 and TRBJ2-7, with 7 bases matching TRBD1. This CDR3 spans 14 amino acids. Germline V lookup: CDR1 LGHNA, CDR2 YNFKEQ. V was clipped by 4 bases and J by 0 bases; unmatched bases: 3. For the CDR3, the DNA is TGTGCCAGCAGCCCTCGGACAGGCTCCTACGAGCAGTACTTC. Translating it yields CASSPRTGSYEQYF.

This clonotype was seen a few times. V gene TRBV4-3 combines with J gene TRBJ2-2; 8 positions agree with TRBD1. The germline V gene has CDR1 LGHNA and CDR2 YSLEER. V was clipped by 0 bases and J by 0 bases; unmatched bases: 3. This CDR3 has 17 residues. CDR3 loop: CASSQDNRGANTGELFF. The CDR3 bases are TGCGCCAGCAGCCAAGATAACAGGGGGGCGAACACCGGGGAGCTGTTTTTT.

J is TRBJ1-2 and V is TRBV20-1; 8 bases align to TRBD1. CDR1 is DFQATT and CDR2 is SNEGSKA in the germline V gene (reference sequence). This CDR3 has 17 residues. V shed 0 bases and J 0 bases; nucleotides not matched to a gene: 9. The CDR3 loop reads CSARDLTGDQANYGYTF. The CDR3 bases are TGCAGTGCTAGAGATTTGACAGGGGACCAAGCTAACTATGGCTACACCTTC.

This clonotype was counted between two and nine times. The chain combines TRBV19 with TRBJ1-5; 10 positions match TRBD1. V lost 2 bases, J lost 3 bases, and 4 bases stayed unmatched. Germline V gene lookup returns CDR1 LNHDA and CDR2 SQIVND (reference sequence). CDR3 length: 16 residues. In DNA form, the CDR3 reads TGTGCCAGTAGTATACCGGGACAGGGGAACAATCAGCCCCAGCATTTT. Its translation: CASSIPGQGNNQPQHF.

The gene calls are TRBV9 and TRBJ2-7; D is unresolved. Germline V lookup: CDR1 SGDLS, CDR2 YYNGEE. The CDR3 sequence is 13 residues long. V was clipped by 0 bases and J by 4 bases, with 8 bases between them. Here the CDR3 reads CASSVEDGYEQYF. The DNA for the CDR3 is TGTGCCAGCAGCGTAGAGGACGGATACGAGCAGTACTTC.

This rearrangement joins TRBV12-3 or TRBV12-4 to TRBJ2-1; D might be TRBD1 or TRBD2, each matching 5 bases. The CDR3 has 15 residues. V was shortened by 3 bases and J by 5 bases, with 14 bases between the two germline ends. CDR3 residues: CASSFSGGLDNEQFF. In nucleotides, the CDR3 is TGTGCCAGCAGTTTCAGTGGGGGTTTGGACAATGAGCAGTTCTTC.

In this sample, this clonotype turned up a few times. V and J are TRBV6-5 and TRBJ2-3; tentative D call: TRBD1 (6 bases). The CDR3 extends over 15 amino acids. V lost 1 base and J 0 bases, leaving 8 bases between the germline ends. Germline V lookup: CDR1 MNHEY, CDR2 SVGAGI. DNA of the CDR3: TGTGCCAGCAGTTACTACGGGACAAGCACAGATACGCAGTATTTT. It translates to CASSYYGTSTDTQYF.

As DNA, the CDR3 is TGCGCCAGCAGCTTGGGCCAGGCGGCGCGAACTGAAGCTTTCTTT. Residues: CASSLGQAARTEAFF. The J gene is TRBJ1-1, the V gene TRBV5-1; D unresolved. The CDR3 is made up of 15 amino acids. The V end lost 0 bases, the J end lost 5 bases, and 14 bases lay between the germline ends. CDR1 and CDR2 from the germline V gene are SGHRS and YFSETQ.

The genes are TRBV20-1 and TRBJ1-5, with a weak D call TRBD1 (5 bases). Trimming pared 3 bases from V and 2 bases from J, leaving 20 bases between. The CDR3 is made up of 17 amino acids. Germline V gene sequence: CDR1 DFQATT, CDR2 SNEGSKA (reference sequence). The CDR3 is CSASISPSAGGNQPQHF. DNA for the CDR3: TGCAGTGCTAGTATAAGCCCATCAGCGGGGGGCAATCAGCCCCAGCATTTT.

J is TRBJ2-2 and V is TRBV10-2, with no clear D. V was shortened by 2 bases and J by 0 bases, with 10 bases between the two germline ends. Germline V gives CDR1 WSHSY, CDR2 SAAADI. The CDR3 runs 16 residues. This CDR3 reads CASSEADESNTGELFF. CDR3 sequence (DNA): TGCGCCAGCAGTGAGGCGGACGAGTCGAACACCGGGGAGCTGTTTTTT.

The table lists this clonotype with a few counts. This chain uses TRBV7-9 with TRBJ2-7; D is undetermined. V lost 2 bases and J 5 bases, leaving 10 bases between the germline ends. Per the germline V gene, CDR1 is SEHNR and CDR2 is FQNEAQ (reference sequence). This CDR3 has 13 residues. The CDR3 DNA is TGTGCCAGCAGCTTAAGGGCGTCCAACGAGCAGTACTTC. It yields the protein CASSLRASNEQYF.

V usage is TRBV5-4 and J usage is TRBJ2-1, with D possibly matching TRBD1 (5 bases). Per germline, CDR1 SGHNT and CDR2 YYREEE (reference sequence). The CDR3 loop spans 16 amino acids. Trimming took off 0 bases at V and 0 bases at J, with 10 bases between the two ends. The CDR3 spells CASSLEGLSSYNEQFF. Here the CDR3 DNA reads TGTGCCAGCAGCTTGGAGGGGCTAAGCTCCTACAATGAGCAGTTCTTC.

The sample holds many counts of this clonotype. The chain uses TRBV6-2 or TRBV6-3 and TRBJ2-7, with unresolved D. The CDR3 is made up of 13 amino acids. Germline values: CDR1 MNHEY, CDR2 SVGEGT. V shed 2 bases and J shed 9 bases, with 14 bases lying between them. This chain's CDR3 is CASSYRPFLGQYF. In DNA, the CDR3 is TGTGCCAGCAGTTACCGGCCGTTCCTCGGGCAGTACTTC.

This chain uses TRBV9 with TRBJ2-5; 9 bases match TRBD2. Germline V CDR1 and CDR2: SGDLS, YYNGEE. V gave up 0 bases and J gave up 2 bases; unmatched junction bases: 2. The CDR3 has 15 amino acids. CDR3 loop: CASSVASGVQETQYF. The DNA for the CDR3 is TGTGCCAGCAGCGTAGCTAGCGGGGTGCAAGAGACCCAGTACTTC.

In nucleotides, the CDR3 is TGCGCCACAGATGAGATGGCATCCAGGGAGTACTTC. Translating it yields CATDEMASREYF. The chain joins TRBV23-1 to TRBJ2-7; a weak D match, TRBD1 (5 bases). TRBV23-1 counts as an open reading frame of uncertain function. The CDR3 is 12 amino acids. V was cut by 10 bases and J by 11 bases, with 21 bases left in between.

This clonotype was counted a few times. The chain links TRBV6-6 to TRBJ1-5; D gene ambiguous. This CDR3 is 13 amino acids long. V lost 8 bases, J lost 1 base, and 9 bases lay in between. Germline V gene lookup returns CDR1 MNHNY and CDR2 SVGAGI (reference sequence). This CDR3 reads CASLSDSNQPQHF. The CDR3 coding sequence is TGTGCCAGCTTATCGGACAGCAATCAGCCCCAGCATTTT.

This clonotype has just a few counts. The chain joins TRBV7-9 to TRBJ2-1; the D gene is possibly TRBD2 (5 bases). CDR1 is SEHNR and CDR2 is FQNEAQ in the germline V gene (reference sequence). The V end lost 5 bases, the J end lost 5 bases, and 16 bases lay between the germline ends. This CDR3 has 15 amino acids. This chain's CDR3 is CASSLTGSLNNEQFF. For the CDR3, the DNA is TGTGCCAGCAGCCTGACGGGATCTCTGAACAATGAGCAGTTCTTC.

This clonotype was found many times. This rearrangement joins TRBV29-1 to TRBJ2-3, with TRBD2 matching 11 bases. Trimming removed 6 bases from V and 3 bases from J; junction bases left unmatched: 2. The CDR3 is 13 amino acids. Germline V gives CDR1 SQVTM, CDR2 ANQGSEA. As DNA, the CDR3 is TGCAGCGTCGGACTAGCGGGTACAGATACGCAGTATTTT. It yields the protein CSVGLAGTDTQYF.

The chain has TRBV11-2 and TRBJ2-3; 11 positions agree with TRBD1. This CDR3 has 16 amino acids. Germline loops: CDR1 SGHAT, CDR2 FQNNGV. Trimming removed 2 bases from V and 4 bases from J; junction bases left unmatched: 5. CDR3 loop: CASSLLGQGVADTQYF. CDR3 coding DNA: TGTGCCAGCAGCTTACTGGGACAGGGGGTCGCAGATACGCAGTATTTT.

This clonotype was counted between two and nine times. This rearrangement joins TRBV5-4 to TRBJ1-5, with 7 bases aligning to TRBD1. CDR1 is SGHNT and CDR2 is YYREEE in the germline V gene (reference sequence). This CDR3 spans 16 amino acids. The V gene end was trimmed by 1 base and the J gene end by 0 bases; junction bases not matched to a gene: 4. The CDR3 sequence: CASSLWTGDSNQPQHF. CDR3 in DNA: TGTGCCAGCAGCTTGTGGACAGGCGATAGCAATCAGCCCCAGCATTTT.